Sequencing of this T cell receptor (beta chain) was carried out in a study of T cells expressing NK-cell markers. TCRdb derives one entry per CDR3 protein from the 5' RACE reads, leaving out DNA. The table lists thousands of distinct CDR3 sequences. Looked up from germline, CDR1 is SEHNR and CDR2 is FQNEAQ (reference sequence). CDR3 size: 16 residues. This receptor was identified in a man aged 18 to 69 in good health. Material: blood T cells: a sorted CD56 or NKG2C T cell subset, CD4+ or CD8+ T cells, or bulk PBMC T cells (not recorded which). The V gene is TRBV7-9, the J gene TRBJ2-2; with no DNA, the TCRdb D assignment of TRBD1 cannot be verified. The CDR3 is CASSFSPGSNTGELFF.